This TCR beta chain was identified during a study of CD8+ T cells in alopecia areata. As concerns this clone: Its antigen is unidentified.

Extracted RNA was reverse transcribed, and the resulting cDNA served as sequencing template. The method was immunoSEQ multiplex PCR; TCRdb's version includes in-frame clones alone and lacks a portion of them. This table has about 200,000 clones, more than 30% appearing once. The CDR3 has 14 amino acids. CDR1 is SGHRS and CDR2 is YFSETQ in the germline V gene. V was trimmed by 0 bases and J by 4 bases, leaving 10 bases between them. Described treatment: oral pan-JAK inhibitor, 5-10 mg twice daily. Whole-study findings and limits: Scalp clonality, together with expanded CD8+ clones among the top 100, fell significantly with tofacitinib. Sequences from scalp samples also cover resident alphabeta T cells of normal skin.

The material was CD4+ T cells sorted from blood, obtained at roughly week 30, from a patient treated with tofacitinib. The rearrangement joins TRBV5-1 to TRBJ2-5; unclear D gene. The TCR was taken from a human donor with alopecia areata. CDR3 sequence reads: CASSLGAVRETQYF. Here the CDR3 DNA reads TGCGCCAGCAGCTTGGGGGCGGTCCGAGAGACCCAGTACTTC.